This T cell receptor (beta chain) was recovered during a study of shared clonotypes between healthy human individuals. Whole-study results and caveats: The diversity represented, both genetic and in exposure history, was limited by few donors.

About this clone itself: The antigen remains unidentified.

Sequencing used immunoSEQ multiplex PCR; TCRdb keeps in-frame clones, though not all of them. The table records nearly 1,000,000 clones, about 80% of them present only once. The sequencing input was memory CD4+ T cells sorted from blood. The subset here: CD45RA-negative fraction. The TCR sequence derives from a man aged 18 to 29 in good health.

Here the CDR3 reads CASSPGTKGEKLFF. CDR3 coding DNA: TGTGCCAGCAGCCCCGGGACTAAAGGCGAAAAACTGTTTTTT. The chain recombines TRBV7-9 with TRBJ1-4; possible D gene TRBD1, 5 bases. Trimming shortened V by 5 bases and J by 8 bases, and 15 bases separated the two germline ends. This CDR3 has 14 amino acids. Germline loops: CDR1 SEHNR, CDR2 FQNEAQ (reference sequence).